This T cell receptor (beta chain) was retrieved from a study of human T cells and chemical hapten exposure. Notes on the study in general: It was expanded TCRs that formed significantly more large CDR3 similarity clusters than controls did.

The time point: patch test 1, 2 weeks after DPC sensitization. Documented treatment: therapeutic diphenylcyclopropenone sensitization with weekly scalp DPC. TCRdb re-analysed the RACE reads in MiXCR, keeping a single row per CDR3 protein. The sample includes 45,000 to 60,000 distinct CDR3 sequences, about a tenth of them seen just once. This clonotype occurred many times. Its antigen is undetermined. The receptor was derived from a woman between 40 and 55 years old with alopecia areata. Some clones in this sample may be carry-over from other donors' samples. Source: whole blood, taken in connection with sensitization to the hapten diphenylcyclopropenone (DPC).

In DNA, the CDR3 is TGTGCCAGCAGCGTAGACGGATCCTATGGCTACACCTTC. Translating it yields CASSVDGSYGYTF. The chain combines TRBV9 with TRBJ1-2; no definite D call. The V and J ends lost 0 bases and 4 bases respectively, with 7 bases between them. Germline V gene sequence: CDR1 SGDLS, CDR2 YYNGEE. The CDR3 covers 13 residues.